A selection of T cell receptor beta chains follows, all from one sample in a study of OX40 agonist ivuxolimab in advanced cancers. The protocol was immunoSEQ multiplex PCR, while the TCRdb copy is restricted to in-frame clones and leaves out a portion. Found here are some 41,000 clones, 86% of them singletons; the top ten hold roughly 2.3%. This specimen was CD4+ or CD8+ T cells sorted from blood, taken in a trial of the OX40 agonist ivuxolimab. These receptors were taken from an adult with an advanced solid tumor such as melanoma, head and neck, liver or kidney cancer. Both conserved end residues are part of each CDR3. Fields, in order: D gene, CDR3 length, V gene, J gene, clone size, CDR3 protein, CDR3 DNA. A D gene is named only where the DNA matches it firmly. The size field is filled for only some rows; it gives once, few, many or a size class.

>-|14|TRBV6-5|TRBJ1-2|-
CASSYSNGPYGYTF
TGTGCCAGCAGTTACTCTAACGGCCCCTATGGCTACACCTTC
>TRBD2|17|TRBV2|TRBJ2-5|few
CASSEALTSGTQETQYF
TGTGCCAGCAGTGAAGCGTTAACTAGCGGGACCCAAGAGACCCAGTACTTC
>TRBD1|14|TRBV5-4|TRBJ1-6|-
CASSQDRGGSPLHF
TGTGCCAGCAGCCAAGACAGGGGGGGGTCACCCCTCCACTTT
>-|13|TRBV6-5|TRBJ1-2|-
CASSTGTFYGYTF
TGTGCCAGCAGCACAGGTACATTTTATGGCTACACCTTC
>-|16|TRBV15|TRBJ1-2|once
CATSRDGLFTGPGYTF
TGTGCCACCAGCAGAGATGGCCTTTTTACAGGACCTGGCTACACCTTC
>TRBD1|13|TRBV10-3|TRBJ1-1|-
CATGQGTTTEAFF
TGTGCCACCGGACAGGGGACGACCACTGAAGCTTTCTTT
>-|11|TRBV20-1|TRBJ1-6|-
CSASQGGTLHF
TGCAGTGCTAGCCAGGGCGGAACCCTCCACTTT
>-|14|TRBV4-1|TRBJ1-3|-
CASSQVSLTNTIYF
TGCGCCAGCAGCCAAGTGTCCCTCACAAACACCATATATTTT
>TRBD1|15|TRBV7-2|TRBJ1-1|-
CASSLGSGGNTEAFF
TGTGCCAGCAGCTTAGGTTCAGGGGGGAACACTGAAGCTTTCTTT
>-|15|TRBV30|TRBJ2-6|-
CAWSVGGSGANVLTF
TGTGCCTGGAGTGTTGGAGGCTCTGGGGCCAACGTCCTGACTTTC
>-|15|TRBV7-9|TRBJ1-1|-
CASSLAGGMNTEAFF
TGTGCCAGCAGCTTAGCTGGGGGCATGAACACTGAAGCTTTCTTT
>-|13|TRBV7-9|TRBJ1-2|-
CASINSDSYGYTF
TGTGCCAGCATAAACTCGGACAGCTATGGCTACACCTTC
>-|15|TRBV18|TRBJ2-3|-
CASSQDVGSTDTQYF
TGTGCCAGCTCGCAGGACGTAGGTAGCACAGATACGCAGTATTTT
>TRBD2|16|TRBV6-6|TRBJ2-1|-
CASSYSVAGGRNEQFF
TGTGCCAGCAGTTACTCTGTTGCGGGGGGGCGGAATGAGCAGTTCTTC
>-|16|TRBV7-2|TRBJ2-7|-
CASSLAADSFLSEQYF
TGTGCCAGCAGCCTCGCTGCGGACAGTTTTTTGTCCGAGCAGTACTTC
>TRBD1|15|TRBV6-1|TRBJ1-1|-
CASSEGTGRASEAFF
TGTGCCAGCAGTGAGGGGACAGGGAGGGCTTCTGAAGCTTTCTTT
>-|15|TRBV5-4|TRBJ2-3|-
CATTTGRGSTDTQYF
TGTGCCACCACAACGGGTCGGGGGTCCACAGATACGCAGTATTTT